These 19 T cell receptor beta chains originate from one sample sequenced in a study of shared clonotypes between healthy human individuals. The protocol was immunoSEQ multiplex PCR, while the TCRdb copy is restricted to in-frame clones and leaves out a portion. The sample records around 1 million clones, approximately 80% being singletons. Sequencing was done on a sample of memory CD4+ T cells sorted from blood. The subset: CD45RA-negative fraction. The receptors come from a man younger than 35 in good health.

The chain combines TRBV7-9 with TRBJ2-3; 9 bases line up with TRBD2. Trimming removed 3 bases from V and 5 bases from J; junction bases left unmatched: 9. The CDR3 runs 16 residues. From germline, CDR1 is SEHNR and CDR2 FQNEAQ (reference sequence). The chain's CDR3 is CASSLRGSGGRDTQYF. CDR3 bases: TGTGCCAGCAGCTTGCGGGGTAGCGGGGGAAGAGATACGCAGTATTTT.

This chain connects TRBV30 to TRBJ1-5; TRBD1 aligns across 12 bases. The J segment lost 7 bases and the V segment lost 5 bases, leaving 12 bases of the junction unmatched. Germline assignment: CDR1 GTSNPN and CDR2 SVGIG (reference sequence). This CDR3 region has 16 residues. The CDR3 is CAWSDSGTGGGQPQHF. CDR3 nucleotides: TGTGCCTGGTCCGATTCCGGGACAGGGGGCGGACAGCCCCAGCATTTT.

This rearrangement joins TRBV28 to TRBJ2-5; a possible D gene is TRBD1 (5 bases). The CDR3 sequence is 16 residues long. V lost 6 bases and J lost 4, with 21 bases in between. Germline V gene sequence: CDR1 MDHEN, CDR2 SYDVKM. DNA of the CDR3: TGTGCCAGCAGCCTCCTAGGAAGGGTAGGGGTAGAGACCCAGTACTTC. Translation gives CASSLLGRVGVETQYF.

This clone was detected many times. The chain has TRBV7-9 and TRBJ1-6, with unresolved D. V lost 5 bases and J 8 bases, leaving 10 bases between the germline ends. The CDR3 spans 13 residues. The V gene's germline CDR1 is SEHNR and CDR2 FQNEAQ (reference sequence). The CDR3 sequence is CASSPSRDSPLHF. The CDR3 region has the DNA TGTGCCAGCAGCCCGTCCCGGGATTCACCCCTCCACTTT. Variable domain in full (rest from reference TRBV7-9 and TRBJ1-6): DTGVSQNPRHKITKRGQNVTFRCDPISEHNRLYWYRQTLGQGPEFLTYFQNEAQLEKSRLLSDRFSAERPKGSFSTLEIQRTEQGDSAMYLCASSPSRDSPLHFGNGTRLTVT.

Only a few counts were recorded for this clone. At the DNA level, this CDR3 is encoded by other sequences in the same sample as well. The chain recombines TRBV7-2 with TRBJ2-5; maybe TRBD1 (6 bases). Germline CDR1 SGHTA, CDR2 FQGNSA. V was trimmed by 6 bases and J by 2 bases, leaving 10 bases between them. This CDR3 has 13 residues. DNA of the CDR3: TGTGCCAGCAGTCCGGGACAACAAGAGACCCAGTACTTC. It translates to CASSPGQQETQYF.

The CDR3 is CASSGDRGVSPLHF. The CDR3 region has the DNA TGTGCCAGCAGTGGGGACAGGGGAGTTTCACCCCTCCACTTT. The J gene is TRBJ1-6, the V gene TRBV2, with 10 bases aligning to TRBD1. Germline trimming cut 4 bases from V and 9 bases from J; bases unmatched to any gene: 3. The germline gives CDR1 SNHLY, CDR2 FYNNEI. The CDR3 has 14 amino acids.

This clone was observed a single time. The rearrangement joins TRBV15 to TRBJ1-1; D not resolved. This CDR3 has 13 residues. Germline CDR1 LNHNV, CDR2 YYDKDF (reference sequence). Trimming shortened V by 1 base and J by 11 bases, and 14 bases separated the two germline ends. The CDR3 here is CATSRGTSREAFF. The CDR3 nucleotides are TGTGCCACCAGCAGAGGGACTTCAAGGGAGGCTTTCTTT.

This clone was found once. The rearrangement joins TRBV12-5 to TRBJ2-7; no reliable D call. CDR1 LGHNT and CDR2 FRNRAP come from the germline V gene. This CDR3 is built from 13 residues. V lost 0 bases to trimming and J lost 3 bases, with 6 bases between them. This CDR3 is CASGLVPGYEQYF. The CDR3 DNA sequence: TGTGCTAGTGGTTTGGTTCCGGGCTACGAGCAGTACTTC.

Notes on this clone: This specimen includes other DNA sequences encoding the same CDR3. The chain carries TRBV7-2 and TRBJ2-5, with 11 bases identical to TRBD2. J was trimmed by 4 bases and V by 4 bases; bases with no gene match: 2. Germline V CDR1 and CDR2: SGHTA, FQGNSA. This CDR3 contains 14 residues. CDR3 residues: CASSSGLAGETQYF. As DNA, the CDR3 is TGTGCCAGCAGCTCCGGACTAGCGGGAGAGACCCAGTACTTC.

The J gene is TRBJ2-5, the V gene TRBV21-1; TRBD2, the D gene given by the table, was not confirmed from the DNA. TRBV21-1 is shown as a pseudogene. This CDR3 has 19 residues. The CDR3 loop reads CASSTVGSEIQEGRETQYF. In DNA, the CDR3 is TGTGCCAGCAGCACCGTCGGGAGTGAAATCCAGGAGGGCCGAGAGACCCAGTACTTC.

This chain's CDR3 is CASRGAQGPSTDTQYF. The CDR3 nucleotides read TGTGCCAGCAGGGGTGCACAGGGCCCTAGCACAGATACGCAGTATTTT. The chain carries TRBV6-6 and TRBJ2-3; D perhaps matches TRBD1 (6 bases). Trimming took off 6 bases at V and 0 bases at J, with 16 bases between the two ends. The CDR3 loop spans 16 amino acids. The germline CDR1 and CDR2 sequences are MNHNY and SVGAGI (reference sequence).

V gene TRBV21-1 combines with J gene TRBJ1-5. TRBV21-1 is assigned pseudogene status. CDR3 length equals 16 residues. CDR3 amino acids: CARARGSEKNNQPQHF. The CDR3 DNA reads as TGTGCCAGGGCTCGTGGGTCCGAAAAGAACAATCAGCCCCAGCATTTT.

V usage is TRBV7-3 and J usage is TRBJ2-5; the D is unclear. This CDR3 region has 15 residues. With 1 base removed from V and 5 bases from J, the gap between germline ends came to 14 bases. The germline gives CDR1 SGHTA, CDR2 FQGTGA. Here the CDR3 reads CASSLSPGSSETQYF. The CDR3 coding sequence is TGTGCCAGCAGCTTAAGTCCAGGCTCTTCGGAGACCCAGTACTTC. Complete variable domain (other parts from reference TRBV7-3 and TRBJ2-5): GAGVSQTPSNKVTEKGKYVELRCDPISGHTALYWYRQSLGQGPEFLIYFQGTGAADDSGLPNDRFFAVRPEGSVSTLKIQRTERGDSAVYLCASSLSPGSSETQYFGPGTRLLVL.

With regard to this clone: Other DNA sequences in this specimen translate into the identical CDR3. The chain is built from TRBV5-1 and TRBJ2-2, with 11 positions matching TRBD1. CDR3 length: 14 amino acids. V was clipped by 4 bases and J by 5 bases; unmatched bases: 1. Germline CDR1 and CDR2: SGHRS and YFSETQ. As DNA, the CDR3 is TGCGCCAGCAGCGGACAGGGGGCAACCGGGGAGCTGTTTTTT. This codes for CASSGQGATGELFF.

This clone was seen repeatedly, ten times or more. This rearrangement joins TRBV30 to TRBJ1-6; TRBD1 aligns across 7 bases. Losses at the gene ends were 3 bases for V and 10 bases for J; bases not matched to a gene: 6. Germline V CDR1 and CDR2: GTSNPN, SVGIG (reference sequence). The CDR3 consists of 13 residues. This chain's CDR3 is CAWRGQNRSPLHF. CDR3 DNA sequence: TGTGCCTGGAGGGGACAGAACCGCTCACCCCTCCACTTT.

The chain recombines TRBV6-4 with TRBJ1-3, with D hard to call. Germline CDR1 and CDR2: MRHNA and SNTAGT. The CDR3 contains 13 residues. V lost 0 bases and J lost 2, with 2 bases in between. CDR3 residues: CASSDSPGNTIYF. In nucleotides, the CDR3 is TGTGCCAGCAGTGACTCTCCTGGAAACACCATATATTTT.

V and J are TRBV5-4 and TRBJ2-4; 8 positions match TRBD1. The V gene end was trimmed by 0 bases and the J gene end by 5 bases; junction bases not matched to a gene: 10. The CDR3 length is 17 residues. Germline values: CDR1 SGHNT, CDR2 YYREEE (reference sequence). CDR3 protein: CASSLGTGLGGENIQYF. CDR3 in DNA: TGTGCCAGCAGCTTGGGGACAGGGCTTGGCGGAGAAAACATTCAGTACTTC.

The rearrangement links TRBV14 to TRBJ2-5, with a tentative D call TRBD1 (6 bases). The length of the CDR3 is 15 residues. Germline V lookup: CDR1 SGHDN, CDR2 FVKESK. The V gene lost 5 bases and the J gene lost 4 bases, with 17 bases spanning the gap. CDR3 residues: CASSARQASGETQYF. The CDR3 region has the DNA TGTGCCAGCAGCGCCAGACAGGCTTCAGGAGAGACCCAGTACTTC.

This rearrangement joins TRBV30 to TRBJ2-7, with 8 bases fitting TRBD1. The CDR3 contains 15 residues. V was clipped by 1 base and J by 2 bases; unmatched bases: 7. CDR1 and CDR2 (germline): GTSNPN, SVGIG (reference sequence). The CDR3 protein is CAWSGSKDRAYEQYF. CDR3 nucleotide sequence: TGTGCCTGGAGTGGATCAAAGGACAGGGCCTACGAGCAGTACTTC.